The rows below give T cell receptor beta chains drawn from one sample of a study of blood T cell repertoires in COVID-19. TCRdb's copy holds only in-frame clones and misses some; the assay was immunoSEQ multiplex PCR. The data contain around 170,000 clones, 90% of them singletons. Sequencing was done on a sample of peripheral blood. The origin of the receptors is a man aged 50 or older with acute or convalescent COVID-19. The conserved cysteine and the conserved F or W are not part of the CDR3 here. Size tells how often a clone was seen (once, few, many) or the class of an expanded clone, and some rows leave it out.

v_call	j_call	clone_size	cdr3_aa
TRBV10-1	TRBJ1-4	-	ASSESTGYEKLF
TRBV5-1	TRBJ1-1	-	ASSLPDRRNTEAF
TRBV4-1	TRBJ2-2	-	ASSPRLLVDLTGELF
TRBV5-4	TRBJ2-5	-	ATYVQETQY
TRBV7-2	TRBJ1-2	-	ASSPRTNYDNYGYT
TRBV2	TRBJ2-3	-	ASMRGTDTQY
TRBV7-9	TRBJ2-3	-	ASSSRRDTQY
TRBV28	TRBJ2-1	-	ASSPGAHNEQF
TRBV7-9	TRBJ2-5	-	ASSLGGVEETQY
TRBV2	TRBJ2-5	-	ASSGLAGGKAETQY
TRBV20-1	TRBJ1-5	few	SASQGARPQH
TRBV7-3	TRBJ2-2	once	ASSWGLAGGRAGELF
TRBV6-2/TRBV6-3	TRBJ2-1	-	ASSSDSDRAGEQF
TRBV4-2	TRBJ2-5	-	ASSQGTGPDETQY
TRBV12-3/TRBV12-4	TRBJ1-1	-	ASSLLGGTEAF
TRBV2	TRBJ2-7	-	ASSLTVPYEQY
TRBV4-1	TRBJ2-5	-	ASSLWAGGRETQY
TRBV18	TRBJ2-7	once	ASSMDRDSYEQY
TRBV3-1/TRBV3-2	TRBJ1-2	-	ASSQDQGVSGYT
TRBV27	TRBJ2-6	-	ASSSQFSGANVLT
TRBV4-1	TRBJ2-2	-	ASSHLGGFGKNTGELF
TRBV6-5	TRBJ2-2	-	ASSYRAGYTGELF
TRBV10-3	TRBJ2-5	-	AIKPAGSETQY
TRBV11-1	TRBJ2-3	-	ASSSGLFTDTQY
TRBV28	TRBJ2-1	-	ASSLGLVSYNEQF
TRBV19	TRBJ2-5	-	ASSIDRGQEAETQY
TRBV3-1/TRBV3-2	TRBJ1-2	-	ASSEGTGGDYGYT
TRBV2	TRBJ2-5	-	ASRSWETQY
TRBV9	TRBJ2-7	-	ASSAGEGQVTYEQY
TRBV6-5	TRBJ1-1	-	ASTSRGYDTEAF
TRBV5-1	TRBJ2-2	-	ACTSGRSGGELF
TRBV5-1	TRBJ2-1	-	ASSISGGAREQF
TRBV4-1	TRBJ1-1	-	ASSQPDRGLTEAF
TRBV19	TRBJ2-1	-	ASSPGDSSYNEQF
TRBV7-9	TRBJ1-1	-	ASSLTAGPTEAF